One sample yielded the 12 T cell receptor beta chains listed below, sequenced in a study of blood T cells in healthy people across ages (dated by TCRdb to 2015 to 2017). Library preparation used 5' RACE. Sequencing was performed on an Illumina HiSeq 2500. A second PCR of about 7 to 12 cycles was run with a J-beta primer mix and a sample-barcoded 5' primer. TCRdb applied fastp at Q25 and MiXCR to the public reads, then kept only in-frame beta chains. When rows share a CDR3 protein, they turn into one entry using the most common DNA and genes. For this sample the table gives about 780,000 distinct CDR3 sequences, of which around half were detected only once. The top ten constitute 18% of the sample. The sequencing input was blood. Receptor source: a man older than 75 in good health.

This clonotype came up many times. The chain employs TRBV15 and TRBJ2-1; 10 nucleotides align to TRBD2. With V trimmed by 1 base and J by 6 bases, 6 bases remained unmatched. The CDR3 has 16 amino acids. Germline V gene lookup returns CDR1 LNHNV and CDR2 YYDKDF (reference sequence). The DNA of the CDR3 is TGTGCCACCAGCAGAGTGGATGGACTAGCGGCCAATGAGCAGTTCTTC. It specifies CATSRVDGLAANEQFF.

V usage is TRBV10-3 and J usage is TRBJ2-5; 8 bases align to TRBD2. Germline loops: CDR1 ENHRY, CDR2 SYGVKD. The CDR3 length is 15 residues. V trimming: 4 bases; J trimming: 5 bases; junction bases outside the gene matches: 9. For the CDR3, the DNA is TGTGCCATCAGTGGTCCGCAGCGGGGGTGGGAGACCCAGTACTTC. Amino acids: CAISGPQRGWETQYF.

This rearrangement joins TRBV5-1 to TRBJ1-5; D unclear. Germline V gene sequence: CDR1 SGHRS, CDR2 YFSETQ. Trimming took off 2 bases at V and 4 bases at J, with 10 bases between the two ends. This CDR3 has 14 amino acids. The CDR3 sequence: CASSLPDPNQPQHF. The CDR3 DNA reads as TGCGCCAGCAGCTTACCTGATCCTAATCAGCCCCAGCATTTT.

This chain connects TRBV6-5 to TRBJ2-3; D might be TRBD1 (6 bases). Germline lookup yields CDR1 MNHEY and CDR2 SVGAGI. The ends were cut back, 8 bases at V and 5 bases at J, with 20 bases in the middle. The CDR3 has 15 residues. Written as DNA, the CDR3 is TGTGCCAGCCGAGGGTGGCAGGGGTCAGGAGATACGCAGTATTTT. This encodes CASRGWQGSGDTQYF.

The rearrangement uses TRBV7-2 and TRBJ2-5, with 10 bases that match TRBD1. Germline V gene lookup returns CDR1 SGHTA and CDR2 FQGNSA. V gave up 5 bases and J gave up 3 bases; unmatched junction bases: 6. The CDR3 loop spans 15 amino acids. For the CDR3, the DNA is TGTGCCAGCAGCACCGGGACAGGGGAGAAAGAGACCCAGTACTTC. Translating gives CASSTGTGEKETQYF.

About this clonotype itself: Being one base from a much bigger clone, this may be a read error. CDR3 bases: TGTGCCAGCAACTTAGTATCCAGACCAGGGGGCTACGAGCAGTACTTC. It specifies CASNLVSRPGGYEQYF. The chain combines TRBV7-2 with TRBJ2-5, with 7 bases aligning to TRBD1. The J call may be wrong; the DNA end is better matched by TRBJ2-7. Germline V CDR1 and CDR2: SGHTA, FQGNSA. The CDR3 spans 16 residues.

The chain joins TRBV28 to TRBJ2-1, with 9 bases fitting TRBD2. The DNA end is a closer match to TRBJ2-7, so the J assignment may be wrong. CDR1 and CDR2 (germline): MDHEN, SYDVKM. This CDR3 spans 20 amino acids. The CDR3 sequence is CASSAPRGGLAGISYNEQYF. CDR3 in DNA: TGTGCCAGCTCAGCTCCCAGAGGGGGTCTAGCGGGAATCTCCTACAATGAGCAGTACTTC.

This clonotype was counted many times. The CDR3 protein is CASSLTPRGGSSYEQYF. The CDR3 coding sequence is TGTGCCAGCAGCTTAACCCCACGGGGCGGGTCTTCCTACGAGCAGTACTTC. This rearrangement joins TRBV7-3 to TRBJ2-7; D possibly matches TRBD1 or TRBD2 (5 bases each). Germline V gene data show CDR1 as SGHTA and CDR2 as FQGTGA. V gave up 0 bases and J gave up 1 base, with 16 bases separating them. The CDR3 runs to 17 residues.

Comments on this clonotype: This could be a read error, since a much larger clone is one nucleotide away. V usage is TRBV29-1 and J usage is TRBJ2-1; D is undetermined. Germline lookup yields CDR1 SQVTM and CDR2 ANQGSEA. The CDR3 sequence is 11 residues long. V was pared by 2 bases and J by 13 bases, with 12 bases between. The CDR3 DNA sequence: TGCAGCGTTGAAAGGGAAGAGACCCAGTTCTTC. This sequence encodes CSVEREETQFF.

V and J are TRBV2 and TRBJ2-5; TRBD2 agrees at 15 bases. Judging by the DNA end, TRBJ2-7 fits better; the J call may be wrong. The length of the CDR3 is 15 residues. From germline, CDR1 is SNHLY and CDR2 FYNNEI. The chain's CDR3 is CASNAPGLAGGEQYF. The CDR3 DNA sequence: TGTGCCAGCAACGCGCCGGGACTAGCGGGAGGCGAGCAGTACTTC.

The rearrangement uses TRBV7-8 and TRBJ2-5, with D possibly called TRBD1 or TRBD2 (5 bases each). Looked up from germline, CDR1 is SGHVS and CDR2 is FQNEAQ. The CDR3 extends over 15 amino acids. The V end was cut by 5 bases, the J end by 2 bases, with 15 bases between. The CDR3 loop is CASSLEGKVQETQYF. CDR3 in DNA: TGTGCCAGCAGCCTAGAGGGGAAGGTGCAAGAGACCCAGTACTTC.

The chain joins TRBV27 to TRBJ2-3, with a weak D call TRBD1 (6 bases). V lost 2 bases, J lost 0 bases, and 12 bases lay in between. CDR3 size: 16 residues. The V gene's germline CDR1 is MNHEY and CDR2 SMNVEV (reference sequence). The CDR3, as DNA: TGTGCCAGCAGTTTAAACAGGGATCCTAGCACAGATACGCAGTATTTT. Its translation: CASSLNRDPSTDTQYF.